Following are 21 T cell receptor beta chains from one sample sequenced in a study of T cell responses to AZD1222 COVID-19 vaccine. Using immunoSEQ multiplex PCR, the repertoire was profiled, and TCRdb retains in-frame clones only, with some absent. The table has more than 110,000 clones, under 95% seen once. The sequencing used peripheral blood, collected on day 0 of AZD1222 vaccination. These receptors were obtained from an adult in good health.

This clone showed up just a few times. The V and J genes are TRBV6-1 and TRBJ1-4, with D maybe TRBD1 (5 bases). Germline assignment: CDR1 MNHNS and CDR2 SASEGT. The germline V and J ends were trimmed by 3 bases and 5 bases, with 13 bases remaining between them. There are 15 residues in the CDR3. The CDR3 sequence is CASSESRVPNEKLFF. For the CDR3, the DNA is TGTGCCAGCAGTGAGTCCAGGGTTCCCAATGAAAAACTGTTTTTT.

The chain employs TRBV5-4 and TRBJ1-2; tentative D call: TRBD1 (5 bases). The CDR3 consists of 14 residues. Trimming shortened V by 5 bases and J by 6 bases, and 17 bases separated the two germline ends. Per germline, CDR1 SGHNT and CDR2 YYREEE (reference sequence). The CDR3 coding sequence is TGTGCCAGCAGTAACAACGGGGGGTCTGATGGCTACACCTTC. Translated: CASSNNGGSDGYTF.

This clone came up once. J is TRBJ2-7 and V is TRBV11-2, with unresolved D. The CDR3 runs 15 residues. The V gene lost 1 base and the J gene lost 1 base, with 11 bases spanning the gap. Germline CDR1 SGHAT, CDR2 FQNNGV. The CDR3 DNA reads as TGTGCCAGCAGCTTAGGGGTAGGGTCTTCCTACGAGCAGTACTTC. Its protein is CASSLGVGSSYEQYF.

The chain combines TRBV9 with TRBJ2-1; 14 bases match TRBD2. This CDR3 has 16 residues. V trimming: 3 bases; J trimming: 15 bases; junction bases outside the gene matches: 14. CDR1 is SGDLS, CDR2 YYNGEE, per germline. The CDR3 bases are TGTGCCAGCAGCGCGACATCCGGGACTAGCGGGGGTCGGGGGTTCTTC. It yields the protein CASSATSGTSGGRGFF. The full variable domain, rest sourced from reference TRBV9 and TRBJ2-1, is DSGVTQTPKHLITATGQRVTLRCSPRSGDLSVYWYQQSLDQGLQFLIQYYNGEERAKGNILERFSAQQFPDLHSELNLSSLELGDSALYFCASSATSGTSGGRGFFGPGTRLTVL.

The chain couples TRBV23-1 to TRBJ1-1; D unresolved. TRBV23-1 is filed as an ORF, its function uncertain. Trimming stripped 5 bases from V and 0 bases from J, with 19 bases between. There are 17 residues in the CDR3. The CDR3 DNA reads as TGCGCCAGCAGTGAGCACCCGATTGGCCGGATGAACACTGAAGCTTTCTTT. Protein product: CASSEHPIGRMNTEAFF.

Notes on this clone: Other DNA sequences in the same sample also yield this CDR3. The V call is TRBV5-1, the J call TRBJ2-3, with TRBD1 matching 7 bases. Looked up from germline, CDR1 is SGHRS and CDR2 is YFSETQ. With V trimmed by 6 bases and J by 3 bases, 1 base remained unmatched. The CDR3 loop spans 12 amino acids. CDR3 region: CASNRGTDTQYF. The CDR3 coding sequence is TGCGCCAGCAACAGGGGAACAGATACGCAGTATTTT.

The CDR3 region is CASSSRGTGELFF. In nucleotides, the CDR3 is TGTGCCAGCAGCTCCAGGGGGACCGGGGAGCTGTTTTTT. The V gene is TRBV7-3, the J gene TRBJ2-2, with TRBD1 identical over 7 bases. CDR1 and CDR2 (germline): SGHTA, FQGTGA. V gave up 4 bases and J gave up 5 bases; unmatched junction bases: 1. The length of the CDR3 is 13 residues. The full variable domain, with the rest looked up from reference TRBV7-3 and TRBJ2-2, is GAGVSQTPSNKVTEKGKYVELRCDPISGHTALYWYRQSLGQGPEFLIYFQGTGAADDSGLPNDRFFAVRPEGSVSTLKIQRTERGDSAVYLCASSSRGTGELFFGEGSRLTVL.

The V and J genes are TRBV29-1 and TRBJ2-1; D unresolved. V lost 3 bases and J 8 bases, leaving 17 bases between the germline ends. This CDR3 region has 14 residues. CDR1 SQVTM and CDR2 ANQGSEA come from the germline V gene. The CDR3 DNA is TGCAGCGTTGATAAGCCACCCGGGTCCGATGAGCAGTTCTTC. Its protein product is CSVDKPPGSDEQFF.

The sample holds one count of this clone. The chain employs TRBV3-1 (or the pseudogene TRBV3-2) and TRBJ2-7; 11 bases match TRBD1. J gave up 6 bases and V 1 base, and 5 bases lay outside the gene matches. This CDR3 contains 15 residues. Germline lookup yields CDR1 LGHDT and CDR2 YNNKEL (reference sequence). The DNA for the CDR3 is TGTGCCAGCAGCCAAGGCCGGGGACAGGGGGGCGAGCAGTACTTC. Translated: CASSQGRGQGGEQYF.

This chain connects TRBV6-5 to TRBJ1-5; TRBD1 matches at 8 bases. Germline CDR1 is MNHEY and CDR2 is SVGAGI. The CDR3 sequence is 13 residues long. Unmatched junction bases numbered 3, after V lost 8 bases and J lost 3 bases. The CDR3 here is CASGRGHNQPQHF. The CDR3 region has the DNA TGTGCCAGCGGCAGGGGGCACAATCAGCCCCAGCATTTT.

V gene TRBV6-1 combines with J gene TRBJ2-7; D might be TRBD1 or TRBD2, each matching 6 bases. V was trimmed by 4 bases and J by 5 bases, leaving 21 bases between them. Germline lookup yields CDR1 MNHNS and CDR2 SASEGT. This CDR3 spans 16 amino acids. CDR3 protein: CASSGFGGGVEHEQYF. CDR3 DNA: TGTGCCAGCAGTGGCTTCGGGGGCGGGGTTGAACACGAGCAGTACTTC.

The chain carries TRBV6-5 and TRBJ1-3; 9 nucleotides align to TRBD1. V was pared by 6 bases and J by 2 bases, with 5 bases of the junction left unmatched. The CDR3 has 15 residues. Germline V lookup: CDR1 MNHEY, CDR2 SVGAGI. CDR3 loop: CASRRDRATGNTIYF. CDR3 in DNA: TGTGCCAGCAGAAGGGACAGGGCGACTGGAAACACCATATATTTT.

The chain joins TRBV6-5 to TRBJ2-5; D unclear. The CDR3 loop spans 15 amino acids. V lost 3 bases to trimming and J lost 5 bases, with 16 bases between them. Germline V CDR1 and CDR2: MNHEY, SVGAGI. The CDR3 loop is CASSYMGPLGETQYF. The CDR3 DNA follows: TGTGCCAGCAGTTATATGGGCCCACTGGGGGAGACCCAGTACTTC.

The CDR3 loop is CASVRGGRGVHEQYF. As DNA, the CDR3 is TGTGCCAGTGTGCGGGGTGGTAGAGGGGTCCACGAGCAGTACTTC. The chain recombines TRBV14 with TRBJ2-7; D possibly corresponds to TRBD2 (6 bases). The germline gives CDR1 SGHDN, CDR2 FVKESK. The CDR3 is made up of 15 amino acids. The ends were cut back, 9 bases at V and 5 bases at J, with 23 bases in the middle. The entire variable domain, with the rest obtained from reference TRBV14 and TRBJ2-7, is as follows: EAGVTQFPSHSVIEKGQTVTLRCDPISGHDNLYWYRRVMGKEIKFLLHFVKESKQDESGMPNNRFLAERTGGTYSTLKVQPAELEDSGVYFCASVRGGRGVHEQYFGPGTRLTVT.

The rearrangement links TRBV20-1 to TRBJ1-2; TRBD1 aligns across 9 bases. Looked up from germline, CDR1 is DFQATT and CDR2 is SNEGSKA (reference sequence). This CDR3 comprises 11 residues. CDR3 region: CRQGTGNGYTF. The CDR3 nucleotides are TGCAGGCAGGGGACAGGGAATGGCTACACCTTC.

The chain joins TRBV19 to TRBJ1-5; tentatively, D is TRBD1 (6 bases). This CDR3 has 15 residues. The germline CDR1 and CDR2 sequences are LNHDA and SQIVND (reference sequence). V was trimmed by 3 bases and J by 4 bases, leaving 13 bases between them. The CDR3 sequence: CASSIAGDTNQPQHF. The CDR3 DNA reads as TGTGCCAGTAGTATCGCGGGGGACACAAATCAGCCCCAGCATTTT.

The genes are TRBV6-6 and TRBJ1-1; D is unclear. CDR1 and CDR2 from the germline V gene are MNHNY and SVGAGI (reference sequence). This CDR3 contains 15 residues. Trimming shortened V by 0 bases and J by 0 bases, and 8 bases separated the two germline ends. Here the CDR3 reads CASSYSELMNTEAFF. DNA of the CDR3: TGTGCCAGCAGTTACTCAGAGCTTATGAACACTGAAGCTTTCTTT.

CDR3 bases: TGTGCCAGCAGAATAGCGGGAGGGTACAATGAGCAGTTCTTC. Amino acid sequence: CASRIAGGYNEQFF. This chain joins TRBV28 and TRBJ2-1; 11 positions match TRBD2. CDR1 MDHEN and CDR2 SYDVKM come from the germline V gene. The CDR3 spans 14 residues. After removal of 6 bases from V and 4 bases from J, the junction contained 2 bases not matched to a gene.

The CDR3 DNA is TGTGCCTGGACCCCCAGGAACTATGGCTACACCTTC. Its translation: CAWTPRNYGYTF. This sequence joins TRBV30 and TRBJ1-2, with D uncertain. CDR1 and CDR2 (germline): GTSNPN, SVGIG (reference sequence). The CDR3 contains 12 residues. Trimming cost V 4 bases and J 2 bases, with 8 bases left between them. Full variable domain (outside the CDR3, taken from reference TRBV30 and TRBJ1-2): SQTIHQWPATLVQPVGSPLSLECTVEGTSNPNLYWYRQAAGRGLQLLFYSVGIGQISSEVPQNLSASRPQDRQFILSSKKLLLSDSGFYLCAWTPRNYGYTFGSGTRLTVV.

This sequence joins TRBV4-1 and TRBJ2-1; 9 nucleotides line up with TRBD2. The germline CDR1 and CDR2 sequences are MGHRA and YSYEKL. Germline trimming cut 4 bases from V and 6 bases from J; bases unmatched to any gene: 7. The CDR3 extends over 15 amino acids. The CDR3 loop reads CASSRAFSGSNEQFF. DNA for the CDR3: TGCGCCAGCAGCCGAGCATTTAGCGGGAGCAATGAGCAGTTCTTC.

This chain links TRBV5-1 with TRBJ1-3; possibly TRBD1 for D (6 bases). CDR3 length equals 16 residues. The V gene lost 4 bases and the J gene lost 0 bases, with 14 bases spanning the gap. Looked up from germline, CDR1 is SGHRS and CDR2 is YFSETQ. The CDR3, as DNA: TGCGCCAGCAGCCCAGATACAGGGCGCTCTGGAAACACCATATATTTT. Translated: CASSPDTGRSGNTIYF.